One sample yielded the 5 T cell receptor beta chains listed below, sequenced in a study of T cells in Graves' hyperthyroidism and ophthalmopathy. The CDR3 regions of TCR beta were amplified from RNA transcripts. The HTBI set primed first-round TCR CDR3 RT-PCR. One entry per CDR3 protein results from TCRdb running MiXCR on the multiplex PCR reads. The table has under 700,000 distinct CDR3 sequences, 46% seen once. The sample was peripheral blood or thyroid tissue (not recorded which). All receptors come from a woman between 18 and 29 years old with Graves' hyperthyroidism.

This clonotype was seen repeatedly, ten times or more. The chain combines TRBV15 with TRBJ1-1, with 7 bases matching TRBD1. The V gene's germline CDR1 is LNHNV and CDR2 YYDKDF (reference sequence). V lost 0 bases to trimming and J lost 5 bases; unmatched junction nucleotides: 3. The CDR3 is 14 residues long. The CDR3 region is CATSRDQGQTEAFF. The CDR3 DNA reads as TGTGCCACCAGCAGAGACCAGGGACAGACTGAAGCTTTCTTT.

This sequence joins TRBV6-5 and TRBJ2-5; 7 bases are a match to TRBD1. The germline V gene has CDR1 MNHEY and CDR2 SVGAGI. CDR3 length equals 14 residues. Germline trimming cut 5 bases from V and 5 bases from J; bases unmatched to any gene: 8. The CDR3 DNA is TGTGCCAGCAGTATCTCAACAGGGGAGGAGACCCAGTACTTC. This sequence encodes CASSISTGEETQYF.

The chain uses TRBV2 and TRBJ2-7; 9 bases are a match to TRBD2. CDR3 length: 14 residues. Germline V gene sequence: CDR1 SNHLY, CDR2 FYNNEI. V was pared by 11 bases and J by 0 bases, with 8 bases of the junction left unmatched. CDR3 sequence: CAVPLAGSSYEQYF. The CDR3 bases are TGTGCCGTCCCGCTAGCGGGGAGCTCCTACGAGCAGTACTTC.

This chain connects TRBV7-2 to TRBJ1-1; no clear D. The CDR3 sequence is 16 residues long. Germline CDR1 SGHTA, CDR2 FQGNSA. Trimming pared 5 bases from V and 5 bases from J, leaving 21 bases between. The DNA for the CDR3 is TGTGCCAGCAGCGCAGAACTATTTACGACGGGGACTGAAGCTTTCTTT. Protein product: CASSAELFTTGTEAFF.

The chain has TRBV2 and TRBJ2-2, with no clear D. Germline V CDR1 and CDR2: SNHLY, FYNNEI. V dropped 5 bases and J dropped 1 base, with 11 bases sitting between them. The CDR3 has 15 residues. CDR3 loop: CASSSKLENTGELFF. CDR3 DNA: TGTGCCAGCAGTTCCAAACTGGAGAACACCGGGGAGCTGTTTTTT.